This TCR beta chain was found in a study of blood T cell repertoires in COVID-19. Two consecutive negative NP/OP PCR tests, clearance, or resolved symptoms defined Cohort 3 recovery. The data were produced by immunoSEQ multiplex PCR, yet TCRdb's version contains in-frame clones alone and is incomplete. The sample lists 320,000 or so clones, over 70% seen once, with over 4.5% in the top ten. CDR3 length: 14 residues. CDR1 and CDR2 from the germline V gene are GTSNPN and SVGIG (reference sequence). J lost 5 bases, V lost 6 bases, and 7 bases had no gene match. The chain is built from TRBV30 and TRBJ1-6, with TRBD1 identical over 7 bases. The source of this sequence is a man younger than 40 who had recovered from COVID-19. Sequencing was performed on PBMCs or T cells enriched from blood (not recorded which). CDR3 sequence (DNA): TGTGCCTGCACAGGGGCCCTTCATAATTCACCCCTCCACTTT. Its protein product is CACTGALHNSPLHF.